This entry describes one TCR beta chain. Its matching antigen is unknown. Germline CDR1 is MNHNS and CDR2 is SASEGT. After removal of 1 base from V and 7 bases from J, the junction contained 7 bases not matched to a gene. The length of the CDR3 is 16 residues. This record comes from a study of cytomegalovirus exposure and HLA in healthy donors. Whole-study findings and limits: In a later analysis, CMV-associated beta chains were mostly HLA-associated, it appeared. In a later analysis, a missense DCLRE1C variant was linked to TCR beta V- and J-gene trimming. Accurate HLA-A and HLA-B prediction from TCR beta sequences was reported for most subjects.

PCR was performed using 60 Vbeta and 13 Jbeta primers. Using immunoSEQ multiplex PCR, the repertoire was profiled, and TCRdb retains in-frame clones only, with some absent. The sample carries over 100,000 clones, less than 70% recorded once. Sequencing was done on a sample of PBMCs. The genes are TRBV6-1 and TRBJ2-3, with TRBD2 matching over 11 bases. This TCR was recovered from a woman in her 30s in good health and CMV-seronegative. Written as DNA, the CDR3 is TGTGCCAGCAGTGAAGTGAAAAGACTAGCGGGAAATACGCAGTATTTT. Its protein product is CASSEVKRLAGNTQYF.